This passage covers 18 T cell receptor beta chains from one sample sequenced in a study of T-cell memory formation after mild COVID-19. TCRdb reprocessed the 5' RACE reads with MiXCR, giving one entry per CDR3 protein. The repertoire holds approximately 340,000 distinct CDR3 sequences, with under 15% as singletons. The specimen sequenced was PBMCs or a T cell subset sorted from them (not recorded which). The receptors stem from a man aged 18 to 30 who had mild COVID-19 (a few samples of this study predate the infection). Cell type and time point are not known.

The CDR3 DNA reads as TGCGCCAGCAGCCAAGTTCAGGGGTTACGGGAGCTGTTTTTT. As protein: CASSQVQGLRELFF. The chain links TRBV4-1 to TRBJ2-2, with D possibly TRBD1 on 6 matching bases. The germline gives CDR1 MGHRA, CDR2 YSYEKL. This CDR3 has 14 amino acids. The V end lost 1 base, the J end lost 9 bases, and 12 bases lay between the germline ends.

This clonotype was counted many times. V usage is TRBV6-6 and J usage is TRBJ1-2, with D perhaps TRBD1 (6 bases). Germline CDR1 MNHNY, CDR2 SVGAGI (reference sequence). Trimming cost V 11 bases and J 8 bases, with 18 bases left between them. The length of the CDR3 is 12 residues. The CDR3 nucleotides are TGTGCCGCCGGCCCCCTGGGGGCCGGCTACACCTTC. Translating gives CAAGPLGAGYTF.

The J gene is TRBJ2-7, the V gene TRBV27, with 7 positions matching TRBD1. The CDR3 loop spans 15 amino acids. Germline V CDR1 and CDR2: MNHEY, SMNVEV (reference sequence). V lost 7 bases to trimming and J lost 2 bases; unmatched junction nucleotides: 11. The CDR3 spells CASTPGPGQTYEQYF. In DNA, the CDR3 is TGTGCCAGCACCCCCGGGCCGGGACAGACCTACGAGCAGTACTTC.

This clonotype has at least ten counts. J is TRBJ2-2 and V is TRBV7-8; D gene unclear. V gave up 2 bases and J gave up 6 bases, with 4 bases separating them. Germline-derived CDR1 and CDR2 are SGHVS and FQNEAQ. CDR3 length: 12 amino acids. Here the CDR3 reads CASSLLAGELFF. In DNA form, the CDR3 reads TGTGCCAGCAGCTTACTCGCCGGGGAGCTGTTTTTT.

V and J are TRBV5-6 and TRBJ1-4; possible D gene TRBD1, 5 bases. Germline lookup yields CDR1 SGHDT and CDR2 YYEEEE. The CDR3 consists of 14 residues. The germline V and J ends were trimmed by 0 bases and 8 bases, with 11 bases remaining between them. The CDR3 bases are TGTGCCAGCAGCTTGGCCAGGGCTTACGAAAAACTGTTTTTT. Its translation is CASSLARAYEKLFF.

This clonotype was counted a few times. The V and J genes are TRBV4-1 and TRBJ2-5; maybe TRBD2 (6 bases). The CDR3 runs 16 residues. With 1 base removed from V and 7 bases from J, the gap between germline ends came to 19 bases. Germline CDR1 is MGHRA and CDR2 is YSYEKL. CDR3 coding DNA: TGCGCCAGCAGCCAAGTGGTAGCGGCAATCGGAGGGACCCAGTACTTC. This gives the protein CASSQVVAAIGGTQYF.

The chain carries TRBV11-1 and TRBJ2-7; 8 nucleotides align to TRBD1. The CDR3 runs to 12 residues. Germline CDR1 and CDR2: SGHAT and FQDESV (reference sequence). V lost 5 bases to trimming and J lost 7 bases; unmatched junction nucleotides: 4. The CDR3 sequence: CASSTRTGEQYF. The DNA of the CDR3 is TGTGCCAGCAGCACTAGGACAGGGGAGCAGTACTTC.

In this sample, this clonotype turned up a few times. The J gene is TRBJ2-7, the V gene TRBV28; tentatively, D is TRBD1 (7 bases). The V end was cut by 4 bases, the J end by 1 base, with 14 bases between. This CDR3 region has 15 residues. CDR1 MDHEN and CDR2 SYDVKM come from the germline V gene. This CDR3 is CASSWGAGGSYEQYV. The CDR3 nucleotides are TGTGCCAGCAGTTGGGGGGCAGGGGGGTCCTACGAGCAGTACGTC.

This clonotype has only a few counts. The V gene is TRBV15, the J gene TRBJ2-1, with D hard to call. Trimming pared 0 bases from V and 7 bases from J, leaving 7 bases between. The germline V gene encodes CDR1 LNHNV and CDR2 YYDKDF (reference sequence). This CDR3 contains 13 residues. The CDR3 region has the DNA TGTGCCACCAGCAGAGATTTGGGGAATGAGCAGTTCTTC. It codes for CATSRDLGNEQFF. Combining the CDR3 with reference TRBV15 and TRBJ2-1 gives the whole variable domain DAMVIQNPRYQVTQFGKPVTLSCSQTLNHNVMYWYQQKSSQAPKLLFHYYDKDFNNEADTPDNFQSRRPNTSFCFLDIRSPGLGDTAMYLCATSRDLGNEQFFGPGTRLTVL.

The chain employs TRBV9 and TRBJ2-3, with unresolved D. This CDR3 has 15 amino acids. The germline gives CDR1 SGDLS, CDR2 YYNGEE. Trimming removed 4 bases from V and 2 bases from J, with 14 bases in between. This chain's CDR3 is CASSNGQPYTDTQYF. DNA of the CDR3: TGTGCCAGCAGCAACGGTCAGCCCTACACAGATACGCAGTATTTT.

This clonotype has just a few counts. The chain uses TRBV9 and TRBJ2-3; D call uncertain. The CDR3 is made up of 14 amino acids. Per the germline V gene, CDR1 is SGDLS and CDR2 is YYNGEE. The V and J ends lost 3 bases and 2 bases respectively, with 10 bases between them. CDR3 sequence (DNA): TGTGCCAGCAGCGCCAGCAGCTACACAGATACGCAGTATTTT. It encodes CASSASSYTDTQYF.

The chain is built from TRBV6-2 or TRBV6-3 and TRBJ2-2; 8 bases map to TRBD1. Germline trimming cut 7 bases from V and 0 bases from J; bases unmatched to any gene: 4. Per the germline V gene, CDR1 is MNHEY and CDR2 is SVGEGT. The CDR3 length is 15 residues. The CDR3 DNA is TGTGCCAGCAAAATGACAGGGGCGAACACCGGGGAGCTGTTTTTT. It yields the protein CASKMTGANTGELFF.

This chain joins TRBV20-1 and TRBJ1-1, with a weak D call TRBD1 (5 bases). Looked up from germline, CDR1 is DFQATT and CDR2 is SNEGSKA (reference sequence). V lost 6 bases, J lost 0 bases, and 17 bases lay in between. There are 15 residues in the CDR3. CDR3 residues: CSAPKGGAMNTEAFF. CDR3 nucleotide sequence: TGCAGTGCCCCGAAGGGAGGGGCGATGAACACTGAAGCTTTCTTT.

This clonotype was recorded a few times. This chain uses TRBV7-6 with TRBJ2-2; 12 bases are a match to TRBD1. Per the germline V gene, CDR1 is SGHVS and CDR2 is FNYEAQ. The trim removed 5 bases at V and 7 bases at J, leaving 11 bases unmatched. This CDR3 contains 17 residues. The CDR3 loop is CASSPRLGTGGIGELFF. CDR3 nucleotides: TGTGCCAGCAGCCCTAGATTAGGGACAGGGGGCATCGGGGAGCTGTTTTTT.

J is TRBJ1-1 and V is TRBV27; unclear D gene. V lost 3 bases and J lost 4, with 15 bases in between. The germline CDR1 and CDR2 sequences are MNHEY and SMNVEV (reference sequence). The CDR3 contains 15 residues. The CDR3 reads CASSFSWLLGTEAFF. The CDR3 DNA reads TGTGCCAGCAGTTTTTCTTGGTTGTTGGGCACTGAAGCTTTCTTT.

This clonotype has a handful of counts. The CDR3 coding sequence is TGTGCCAGCAGTTTATTCAGGGTGTGGAGAACAGGGGGGAACACTGAAGCTTTCTTT. Encoded protein: CASSLFRVWRTGGNTEAFF. The gene calls are TRBV28 and TRBJ1-1; 8 bases are a match to TRBD1. Trimming removed 1 base from V and 1 base from J; junction bases left unmatched: 14. The germline gives CDR1 MDHEN, CDR2 SYDVKM. This CDR3 spans 19 amino acids.

This clonotype was counted a few times. The chain carries TRBV4-1 and TRBJ2-1; no definite D call. CDR1 MGHRA and CDR2 YSYEKL come from the germline V gene. The CDR3 spans 13 residues. Trimming pared 6 bases from V and 3 bases from J, leaving 9 bases between. DNA for the CDR3: TGCGCCAGCAGACGGGTGGGCTACAATGAGCAGTTCTTC. Protein: CASRRVGYNEQFF.

At least ten counts were recorded for this clonotype. The V gene is TRBV10-1, the J gene TRBJ2-7; 10 nucleotides align to TRBD1. Trimming at V came to 4 bases and at J to 5 bases, leaving 2 bases not matched to a gene. The CDR3 covers 13 residues. The germline gives CDR1 WNHNN, CDR2 SYGVQD (reference sequence). CDR3 nucleotides: TGCGCCAGCAGTGGACAGGGGGCCAACGAGCAGTACTTC. Its protein is CASSGQGANEQYF.